The source of this TCR beta chain is a study of blood T cell repertoires in COVID-19. Study as a whole: Samples representing acute and convalescent COVID-19 were sourced from the United States, Italy and Spain. Sample material is recorded as cDNA or gDNA derived from T cells, B-cell-depleted T cells, or PBMCs.

Germline values: CDR1 MNHEY, CDR2 SVGAGI. The CDR3 is 15 amino acids. With 6 bases clipped from V and 7 bases from J, the junction kept 7 bases outside the gene matches. The authors' processing: Scientists estimated how many nucleated cells there were by amplifying reference gene primers. Sequenced by immunoSEQ multiplex PCR; TCRdb stores in-frame clones only, minus some. The DNA was the basis for D and trimming; V, J and clone size are from that table. This table holds about 70,000 clones, 60% to 85% found once. This sequence joins TRBV6-5 and TRBJ2-2; 11 bases fit TRBD2. Sequencing was carried out using peripheral blood. This clonotype was sampled from a human donor in a cohort sampled during active COVID-19. The CDR3 reads CASSRSGGAVGELFF. CDR3 nucleotide sequence: TGTGCCAGCAGCCGTAGCGGGGGGGCCGTCGGGGAGCTGTTTTTT.